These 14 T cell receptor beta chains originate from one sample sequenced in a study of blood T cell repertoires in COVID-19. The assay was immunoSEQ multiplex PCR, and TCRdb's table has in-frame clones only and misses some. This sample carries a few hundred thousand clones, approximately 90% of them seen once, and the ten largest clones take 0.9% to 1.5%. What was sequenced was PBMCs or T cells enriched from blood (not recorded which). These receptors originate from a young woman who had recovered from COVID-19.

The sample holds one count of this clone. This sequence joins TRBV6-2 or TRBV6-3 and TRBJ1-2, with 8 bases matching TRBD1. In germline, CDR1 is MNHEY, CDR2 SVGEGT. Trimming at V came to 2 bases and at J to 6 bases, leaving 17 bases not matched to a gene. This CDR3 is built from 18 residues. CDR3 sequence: CASSYGGQELGWIDGYTF. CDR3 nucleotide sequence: TGTGCCAGCAGTTACGGGGGACAGGAATTGGGGTGGATTGATGGCTACACCTTC.

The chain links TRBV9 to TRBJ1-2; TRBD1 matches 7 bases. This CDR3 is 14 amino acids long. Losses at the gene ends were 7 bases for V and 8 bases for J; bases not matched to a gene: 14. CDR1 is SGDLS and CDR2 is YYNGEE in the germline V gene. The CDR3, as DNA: TGTGCCAGCTCGAGTGCCGGGACAGCTTTGGGCTACACCTTC. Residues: CASSSAGTALGYTF.

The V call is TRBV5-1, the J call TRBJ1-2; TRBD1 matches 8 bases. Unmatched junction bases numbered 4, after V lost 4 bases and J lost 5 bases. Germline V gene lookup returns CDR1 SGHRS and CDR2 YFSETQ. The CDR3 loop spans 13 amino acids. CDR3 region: CASSPGQEYGYTF. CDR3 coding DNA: TGCGCCAGCAGCCCGGGACAGGAATATGGCTACACCTTC.

The CDR3 DNA is TGTGCCAGCAGTGTGACTAGCGGGGGACCGGAGACCCAGTACTTC. It codes for CASSVTSGGPETQYF. The rearrangement uses TRBV27 and TRBJ2-5; 12 nucleotides align to TRBD2. The J segment lost 5 bases and the V segment lost 5 bases, leaving 6 bases of the junction unmatched. The CDR3 consists of 15 residues. In germline, CDR1 is MNHEY, CDR2 SMNVEV (reference sequence).

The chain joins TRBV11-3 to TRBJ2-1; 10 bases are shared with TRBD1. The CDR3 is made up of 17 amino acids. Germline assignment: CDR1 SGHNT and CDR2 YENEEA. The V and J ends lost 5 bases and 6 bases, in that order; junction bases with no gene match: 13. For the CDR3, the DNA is TGTGCCAGCAGCAAGTGGGACGACAGGGGGCCGGTCAATGAGCAGTTCTTC. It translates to CASSKWDDRGPVNEQFF. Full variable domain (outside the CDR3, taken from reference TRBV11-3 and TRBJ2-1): EAGVVQSPRYKIIEKKQPVAFWCNPISGHNTLYWYLQNLGQGPELLIRYENEEAVDDSQLPKDRFSAERLKGVDSTLKIQPAELGDSAVYLCASSKWDDRGPVNEQFFGPGTRLTVL.

CDR3 DNA sequence: TGTGCCAGCAGCCCTGACAGGGGGCGAAATCAGCCCCAGCATTTT. It encodes CASSPDRGRNQPQHF. The chain employs TRBV5-4 and TRBJ1-5; 10 positions match TRBD1. The V segment lost 4 bases and the J segment 4 bases; nucleotides outside the gene matches: 5. Germline loops: CDR1 SGHNT, CDR2 YYREEE (reference sequence). The CDR3 runs 15 residues.

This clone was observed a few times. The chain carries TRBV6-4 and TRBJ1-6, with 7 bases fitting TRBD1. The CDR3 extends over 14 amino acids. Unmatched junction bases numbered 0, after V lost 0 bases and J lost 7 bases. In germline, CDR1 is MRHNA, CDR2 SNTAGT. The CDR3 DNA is TGTGCCAGCAGTGACTCAGGGGGCAATTCACCCCTCCACTTT. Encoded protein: CASSDSGGNSPLHF.

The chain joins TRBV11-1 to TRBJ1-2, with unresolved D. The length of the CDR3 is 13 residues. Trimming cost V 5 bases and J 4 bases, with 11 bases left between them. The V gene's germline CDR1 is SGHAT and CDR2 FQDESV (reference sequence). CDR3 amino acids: CASSPRDAYGYTF. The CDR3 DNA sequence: TGTGCCAGCAGCCCCCGGGATGCCTATGGCTACACCTTC.

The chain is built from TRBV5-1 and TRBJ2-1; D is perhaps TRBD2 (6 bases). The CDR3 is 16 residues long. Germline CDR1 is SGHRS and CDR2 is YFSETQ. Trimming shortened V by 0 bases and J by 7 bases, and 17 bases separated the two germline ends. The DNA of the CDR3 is TGCGCCAGCAGCTTGGCCGTCCAGGAGGGTTGGAATGAGCAGTTCTTC. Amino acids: CASSLAVQEGWNEQFF.

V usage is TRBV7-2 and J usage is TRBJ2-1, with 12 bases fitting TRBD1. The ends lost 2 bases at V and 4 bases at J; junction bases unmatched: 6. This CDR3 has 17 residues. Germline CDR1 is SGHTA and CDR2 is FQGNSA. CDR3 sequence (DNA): TGTGCCAGCAGCTTACGGGACAGGGGGCACGTATACAATGAGCAGTTCTTC. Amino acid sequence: CASSLRDRGHVYNEQFF.

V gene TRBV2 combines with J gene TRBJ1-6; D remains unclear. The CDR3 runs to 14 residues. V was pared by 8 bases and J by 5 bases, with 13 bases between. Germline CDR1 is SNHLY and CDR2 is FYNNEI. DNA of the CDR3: TGTGCCAGCGAAAAACAGCCTAATAATTCACCCCTCCACTTT. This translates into CASEKQPNNSPLHF.

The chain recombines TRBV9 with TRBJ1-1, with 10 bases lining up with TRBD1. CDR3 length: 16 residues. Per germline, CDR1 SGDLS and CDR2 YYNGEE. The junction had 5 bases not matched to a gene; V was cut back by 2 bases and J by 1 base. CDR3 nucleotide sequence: TGTGCCAGCAGCGTTCGGGACAGGGGAGGGAACACTGAAGCTTTCTTT. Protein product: CASSVRDRGGNTEAFF.

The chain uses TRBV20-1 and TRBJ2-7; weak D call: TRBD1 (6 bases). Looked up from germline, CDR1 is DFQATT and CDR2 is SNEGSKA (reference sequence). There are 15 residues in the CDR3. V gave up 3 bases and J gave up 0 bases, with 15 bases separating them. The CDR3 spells CSASKWDTSSYEQYF. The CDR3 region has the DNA TGCAGTGCTAGTAAGTGGGACACGAGCTCCTACGAGCAGTACTTC.

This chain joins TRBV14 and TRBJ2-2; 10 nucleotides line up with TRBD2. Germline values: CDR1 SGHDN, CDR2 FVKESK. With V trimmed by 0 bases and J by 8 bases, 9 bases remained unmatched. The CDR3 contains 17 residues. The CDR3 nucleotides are TGTGCCAGCAGCCAAGATCCCCTAGCGGGGGCCTGGGGGGAGCTGTTTTTT. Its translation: CASSQDPLAGAWGELFF.